This paragraph covers one T cell receptor (beta chain) sequence. This clonotype was recorded a few times. Its antigen is still unknown. Per-nucleotide qualities are absent, and no much larger clonotype sits a single base away. Trimming costs V 4 bases and J 4 bases, and their ends lie 10 bases apart. Based on the germline V gene, the CDR1 and CDR2 sequences are MNHEY and SVGEGT. The CDR3 spans 14 residues, from the cysteine through the phenylalanine. Just the 42-base CDR3 DNA is kept, in frame starting at base 1. This entry comes from a study of T-cell reconstitution after alpha-beta-depleted transplantation in children listed by TCRdb under 2016. About the full investigation: Using TCR repertoire profiling, the study quantitatively followed how T-cell immune reconstitution unfolded in children after TCRalphabeta/CD19-depleted allogeneic hematopoietic cell transplantation. What the authors observed across the whole study: Over the following months the frequencies of hyperexpanded clones went down, and after one year T-cell counts and TCRbeta diversity were mostly credited to newly produced T cells. The apparently early recovery of alphabetaT-cell counts about two months after transplant reportedly depended on only several hundred rapidly expanded clones that came from non-depleted graft cells. In some patients, the high TCRbeta diversity seen at day 60 was put down to recipient T cells and intrathymic progenitors that had survived conditioning.

The library was obtained by PCR. TCRdb lists the instrument as Illumina HiSeq 2500. Molecular barcoding was employed in the preparation of TCR libraries, with unique molecular identifiers being used to normalize TCRbeta repertoire quantification. The public reads were run again by TCRdb, first through fastp at Q25 and then through MiXCR, and only productive beta chains were kept. One record per CDR3 amino acid sequence lists the most common genes and DNA. In this sample the table shows under 85,000 distinct CDR3 sequences, 15% to 20% of which occur a single time. The leading ten clones occupy approximately 55% of the sample. This specimen's treatment or condition label, per the study, means: allogeneic hematopoietic cell transplantation with graft depleted of TCRalphabeta T cells and CD19 B cells. TCRalphabeta/CD19-depleted allogeneic hematopoietic cell grafts were given to the transplant recipients, all of whom were children.

The sample was PBMCs, mostly from graft donor cells, taken 360 days after TCRalphabeta/CD19-depleted stem cell transplant. This sequence originates from a male patient between 2 and 10 years old who had a stem cell transplant for acute lymphoblastic leukemia, so the T cells may come from the graft donor. The chain links TRBV6-2 or TRBV6-3 with TRBJ2-2, with an unclear D gene assignment. CDR3 protein: CASSSDPTTGELFF. DNA sequence: TGTGCCAGCAGTTCAGACCCGACCACCGGGGAGCTGTTTTTT.